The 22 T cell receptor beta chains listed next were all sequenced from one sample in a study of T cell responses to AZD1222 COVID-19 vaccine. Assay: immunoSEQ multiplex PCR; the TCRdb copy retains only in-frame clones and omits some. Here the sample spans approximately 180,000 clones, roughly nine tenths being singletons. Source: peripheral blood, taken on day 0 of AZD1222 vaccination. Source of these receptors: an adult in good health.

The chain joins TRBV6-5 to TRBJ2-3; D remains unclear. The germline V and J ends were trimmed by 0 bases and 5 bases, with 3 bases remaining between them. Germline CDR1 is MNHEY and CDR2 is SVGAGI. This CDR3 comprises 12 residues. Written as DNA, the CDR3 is TGTGCCAGCAGTTACTCCCGAGATACGCAGTATTTT. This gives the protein CASSYSRDTQYF.

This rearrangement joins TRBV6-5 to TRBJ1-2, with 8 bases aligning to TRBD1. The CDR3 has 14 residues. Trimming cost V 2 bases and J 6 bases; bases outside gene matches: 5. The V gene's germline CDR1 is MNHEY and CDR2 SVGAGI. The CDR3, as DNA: TGTGCCAGCAGTTACGCAGGGGGCGGGGATGGCTACACCTTC. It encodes CASSYAGGGDGYTF.

The CDR3 reads CASSPAPGQGIEQYF. The CDR3 nucleotides are TGTGCCAGCAGCCCCGCGCCGGGACAGGGGATCGAGCAGTACTTC. The rearrangement joins TRBV6-5 to TRBJ2-7; 10 nucleotides match TRBD1. The V segment lost 6 bases and the J segment 6 bases; nucleotides outside the gene matches: 11. The CDR3 runs to 15 residues. Germline V gives CDR1 MNHEY, CDR2 SVGAGI.

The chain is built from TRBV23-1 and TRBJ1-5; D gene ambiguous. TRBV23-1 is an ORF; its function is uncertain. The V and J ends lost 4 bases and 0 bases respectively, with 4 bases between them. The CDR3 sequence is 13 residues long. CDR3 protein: CASSPYSNQPQHF. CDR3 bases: TGCGCCAGCAGTCCGTATAGCAATCAGCCCCAGCATTTT.

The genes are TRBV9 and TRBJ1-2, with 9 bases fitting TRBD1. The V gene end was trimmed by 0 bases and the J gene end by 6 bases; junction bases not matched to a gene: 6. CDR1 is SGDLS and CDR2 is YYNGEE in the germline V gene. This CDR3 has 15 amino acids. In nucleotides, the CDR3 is TGTGCCAGCAGCGTAGAGGCAGGGGACAGGGATGGCTACACCTTC. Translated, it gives CASSVEAGDRDGYTF. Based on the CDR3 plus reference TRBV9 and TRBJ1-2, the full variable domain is DSGVTQTPKHLITATGQRVTLRCSPRSGDLSVYWYQQSLDQGLQFLIQYYNGEERAKGNILERFSAQQFPDLHSELNLSSLELGDSALYFCASSVEAGDRDGYTFGSGTRLTVV.

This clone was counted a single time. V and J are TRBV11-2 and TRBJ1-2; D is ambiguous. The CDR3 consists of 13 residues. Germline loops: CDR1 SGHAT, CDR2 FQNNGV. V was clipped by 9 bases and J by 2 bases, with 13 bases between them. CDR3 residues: CASSAGINYGYTF. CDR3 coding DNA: TGTGCCAGTTCGGCCGGGATAAACTATGGCTACACCTTC.

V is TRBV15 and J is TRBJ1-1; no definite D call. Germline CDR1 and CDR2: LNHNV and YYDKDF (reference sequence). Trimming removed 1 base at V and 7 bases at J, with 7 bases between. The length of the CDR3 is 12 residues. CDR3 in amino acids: CATSRAYSEAFF. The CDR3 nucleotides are TGTGCCACCAGCAGAGCATATAGTGAAGCTTTCTTT.

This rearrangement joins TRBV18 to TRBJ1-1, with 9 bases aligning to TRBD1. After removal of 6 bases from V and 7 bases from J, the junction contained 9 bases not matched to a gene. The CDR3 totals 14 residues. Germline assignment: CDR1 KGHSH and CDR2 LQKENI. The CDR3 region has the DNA TGTGCCAGCTCTCCAACCGGGACAGGGCTTGAAGCTTTCTTT. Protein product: CASSPTGTGLEAFF.

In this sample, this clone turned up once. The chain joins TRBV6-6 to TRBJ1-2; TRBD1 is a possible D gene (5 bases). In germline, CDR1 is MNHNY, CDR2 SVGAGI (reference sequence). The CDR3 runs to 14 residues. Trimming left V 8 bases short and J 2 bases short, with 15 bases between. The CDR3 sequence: CASRDHIENYGYTF. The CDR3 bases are TGTGCCAGCCGGGACCACATTGAAAACTATGGCTACACCTTC.

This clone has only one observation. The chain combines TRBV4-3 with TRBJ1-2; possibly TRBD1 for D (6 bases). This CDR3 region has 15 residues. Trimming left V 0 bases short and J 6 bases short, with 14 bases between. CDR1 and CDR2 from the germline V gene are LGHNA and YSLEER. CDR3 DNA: TGCGCCAGCAGCCAAGAGAACGTGGGGGCGGATGGCTACACCTTC. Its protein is CASSQENVGADGYTF.

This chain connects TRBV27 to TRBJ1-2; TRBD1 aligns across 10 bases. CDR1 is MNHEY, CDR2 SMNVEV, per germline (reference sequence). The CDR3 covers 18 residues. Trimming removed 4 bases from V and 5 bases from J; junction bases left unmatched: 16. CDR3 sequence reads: CASSSLPGQGLSTYGYTF. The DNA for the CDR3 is TGTGCCAGCAGTTCTCTCCCGGGACAGGGGCTTTCTACGTATGGCTACACCTTC.

The CDR3 sequence is CASSQDEGVSAQFF. CDR3 sequence (DNA): TGCGCCAGCAGCCAAGATGAGGGGGTCAGCGCGCAGTTCTTC. The chain uses TRBV4-3 and TRBJ2-1, with a tentative D call TRBD1 (6 bases). V lost 0 bases, J lost 12 bases, and 15 bases lay in between. CDR1 and CDR2 (germline): LGHNA, YSLEER. This CDR3 spans 14 amino acids.

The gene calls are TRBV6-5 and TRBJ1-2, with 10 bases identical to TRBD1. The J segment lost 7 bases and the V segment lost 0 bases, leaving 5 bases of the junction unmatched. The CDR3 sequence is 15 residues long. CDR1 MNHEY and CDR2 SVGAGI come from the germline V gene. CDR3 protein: CASSYSGQGSSGYTF. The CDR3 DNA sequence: TGTGCCAGCAGTTACTCGGGACAGGGGTCGAGTGGCTACACCTTC.

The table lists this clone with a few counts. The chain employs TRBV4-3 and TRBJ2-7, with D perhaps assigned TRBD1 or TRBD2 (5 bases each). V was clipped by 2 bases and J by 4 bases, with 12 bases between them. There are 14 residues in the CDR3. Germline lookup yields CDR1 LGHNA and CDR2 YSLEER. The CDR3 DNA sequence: TGCGCCAGCAGCCAAAGGCAGGGCGGGTACGAGCAGTACTTC. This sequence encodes CASSQRQGGYEQYF.

CDR3 sequence reads: CASSLGGRIQETQYF. The CDR3, as DNA: TGTGCCAGCAGCTTAGGGGGTCGAATTCAAGAGACCCAGTACTTC. The gene calls are TRBV7-9 and TRBJ2-5; no reliable D call. This CDR3 has 15 residues. Between the trimmed V and J ends, which lost 1 base and 2 bases, there was a span of 11 bases. The germline gives CDR1 SEHNR, CDR2 FQNEAQ (reference sequence). Supplemented by reference TRBV7-9 and TRBJ2-5, the full variable domain reads DTGVSQNPRHKITKRGQNVTFRCDPISEHNRLYWYRQTLGQGPEFLTYFQNEAQLEKSRLLSDRFSAERPKGSFSTLEIQRTEQGDSAMYLCASSLGGRIQETQYFGPGTRLLVL.

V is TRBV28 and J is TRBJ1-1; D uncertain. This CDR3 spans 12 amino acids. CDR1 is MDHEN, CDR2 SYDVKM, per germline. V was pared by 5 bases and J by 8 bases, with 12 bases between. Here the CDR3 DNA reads TGTGCCAGCAGTGAACCGGGAAACGAAGCTTTCTTT. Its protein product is CASSEPGNEAFF.

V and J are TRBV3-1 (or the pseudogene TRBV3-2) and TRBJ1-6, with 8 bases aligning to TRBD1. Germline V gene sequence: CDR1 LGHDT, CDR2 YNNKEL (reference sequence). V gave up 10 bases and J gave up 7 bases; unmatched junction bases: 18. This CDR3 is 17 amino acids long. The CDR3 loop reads CATDRATLVRLNSPLHF. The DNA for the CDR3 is TGTGCCACGGACAGGGCGACCTTGGTAAGGCTAAATTCACCCCTCCACTTT.

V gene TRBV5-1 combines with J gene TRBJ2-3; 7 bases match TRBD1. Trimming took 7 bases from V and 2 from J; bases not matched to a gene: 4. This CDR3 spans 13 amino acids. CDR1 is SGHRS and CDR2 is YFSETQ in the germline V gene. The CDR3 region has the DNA TGCGCCAGCGGGGACAGAAACACAGATACGCAGTATTTT. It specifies CASGDRNTDTQYF.

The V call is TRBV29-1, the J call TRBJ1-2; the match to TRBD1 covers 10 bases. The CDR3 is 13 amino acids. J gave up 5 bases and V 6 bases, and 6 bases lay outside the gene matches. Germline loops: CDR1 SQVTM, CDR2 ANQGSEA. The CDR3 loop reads CSVVGQGDYGYTF. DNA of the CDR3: TGCAGCGTGGTCGGACAGGGGGATTATGGCTACACCTTC.

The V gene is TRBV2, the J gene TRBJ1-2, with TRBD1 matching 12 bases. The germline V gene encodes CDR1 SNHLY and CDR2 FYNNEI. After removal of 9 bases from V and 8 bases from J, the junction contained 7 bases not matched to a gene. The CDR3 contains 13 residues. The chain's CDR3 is CARGTGGSGGYTF. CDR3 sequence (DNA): TGTGCCAGGGGGACAGGGGGCTCGGGAGGCTACACCTTC.

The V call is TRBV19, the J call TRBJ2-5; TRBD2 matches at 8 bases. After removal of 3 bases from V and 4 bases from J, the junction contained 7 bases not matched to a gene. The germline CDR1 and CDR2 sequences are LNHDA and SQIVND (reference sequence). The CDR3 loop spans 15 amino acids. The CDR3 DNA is TGTGCCAGTAGTATTGCCGGGGGGGCGGGAGAGACCCAGTACTTC. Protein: CASSIAGGAGETQYF.

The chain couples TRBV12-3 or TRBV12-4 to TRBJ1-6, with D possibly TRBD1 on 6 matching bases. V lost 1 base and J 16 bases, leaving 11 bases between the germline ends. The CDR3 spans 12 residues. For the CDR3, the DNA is TGTGCCAGCAGTTTAGGGACAGCTCAACTCCACTTT. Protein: CASSLGTAQLHF.